The 29 T cell receptor beta chains in this list originate from one sample, sequenced in a study of CD8 T cells in ankylosing spondylitis. TCRdb independently ran MiXCR on the 5' RACE reads; one entry per CDR3 protein. The sample contains some 38,000 distinct CDR3 sequences, 10% of which appear only once. Sequencing input: blood, either unsorted or a sorted T cell fraction (not recorded which). These TCRs come from a male donor with ankylosing spondylitis or in good health (not recorded which).

The sample holds many counts of this clonotype. V gene TRBV29-1 combines with J gene TRBJ1-3, with no clear D. The germline gives CDR1 SQVTM, CDR2 ANQGSEA. The CDR3 sequence is 12 residues long. Trimming pared 3 bases from V and 0 bases from J, leaving 3 bases between. The CDR3 reads CSVESSGNTIYF. DNA for the CDR3: TGCAGCGTTGAGAGCTCTGGAAACACCATATATTTT.

This clonotype was observed at least ten times. The CDR3 reads CASSAPPGTSGTVHRELFF. Here the CDR3 DNA reads TGTGCCAGCAGCGCACCACCCGGGACTAGCGGCACCGTGCACCGGGAGCTGTTTTTT. This chain connects TRBV11-1 to TRBJ2-2; 11 positions match TRBD2. V shed 5 bases, J shed 9 bases, and the junction held 20 bases outside the gene matches. Germline V gene sequence: CDR1 SGHAT, CDR2 FQDESV (reference sequence). This CDR3 is 19 amino acids long. The full variable domain, completed using reference TRBV11-1 and TRBJ2-2, is EAEVAQSPRYKITEKSQAVAFWCDPISGHATLYWYRQILGQGPELLVQFQDESVVDDSQLPKDRFSAERLKGVDSTLKIQPAELGDSAMYLCASSAPPGTSGTVHRELFFGEGSRLTVL.

V usage is TRBV6-5 and J usage is TRBJ2-1, with TRBD1 matching over 9 bases. Looked up from germline, CDR1 is MNHEY and CDR2 is SVGAGI. The CDR3 is 17 amino acids. V shed 3 bases and J 4 bases; nucleotides not matched to a gene: 10. The CDR3 is CASSYPGGTGTYNEQFF. CDR3 bases: TGTGCCAGCAGTTATCCCGGGGGGACAGGGACGTACAATGAGCAGTTCTTC.

This sequence joins TRBV4-3 and TRBJ2-7, with 10 positions matching TRBD2. CDR1 is LGHNA, CDR2 YSLEER, per germline. The CDR3 is 15 amino acids. V was pared by 3 bases and J by 5 bases, with 7 bases of the junction left unmatched. The CDR3 DNA follows: TGCGCCAGCAGCCATTCGGGACTAGCGTTCGACGAGCAGTACTTC. This codes for CASSHSGLAFDEQYF.

This clonotype was detected a few times. The rearrangement links TRBV6-5 to TRBJ1-1; D is undetermined. V dropped 0 bases and J dropped 1 base, with 9 bases sitting between them. CDR1 and CDR2 (germline): MNHEY, SVGAGI. The CDR3 has 15 residues. The CDR3 nucleotides read TGTGCCAGCAGTTACTCGATGGGAAGGAACACTGAAGCTTTCTTT. It encodes CASSYSMGRNTEAFF.

V gene TRBV27 combines with J gene TRBJ2-5; perhaps TRBD2 as D (6 bases). Germline assignment: CDR1 MNHEY and CDR2 SMNVEV (reference sequence). This CDR3 is 17 amino acids long. Trimming removed 1 base from V and 1 base from J, with 16 bases in between. The CDR3 region has the DNA TGTGCCAGCAGTTTATTGGAGCCCCGGGGGAGCCAAGAGACCCAGTACTTC. It translates to CASSLLEPRGSQETQYF.

This clonotype has more than one count but fewer than ten. The chain couples TRBV9 to TRBJ2-1, with a weak D call TRBD2 (5 bases). The germline V gene has CDR1 SGDLS and CDR2 YYNGEE. The CDR3 consists of 16 residues. The V end was cut by 0 bases, the J end by 2 bases, with 12 bases between. The CDR3 DNA is TGTGCCAGCAGCGTAGACGTGGGAGTGGCCTACAATGAGCAGTTCTTC. It yields the protein CASSVDVGVAYNEQFF.

This clonotype was observed at least ten times. The DNA of the CDR3 is TGCGCCAGCAGTGAGGTCGGGGAGCTGTTTTTT. Translating gives CASSEVGELFF. The chain has TRBV10-2 and TRBJ2-2; the D is unclear. CDR3 length: 11 residues. Looked up from germline, CDR1 is WSHSY and CDR2 is SAAADI. V lost 2 bases to trimming and J lost 7 bases, with 2 bases between them.

The J gene is TRBJ2-4, the V gene TRBV2; the D is unclear. The CDR3 is 14 amino acids. V dropped 3 bases and J dropped 0 bases, with 6 bases sitting between them. Germline V CDR1 and CDR2: SNHLY, FYNNEI. Here the CDR3 reads CASSDSLAKNIQYF. The CDR3 bases are TGTGCCAGCAGTGATTCTCTAGCCAAAAACATTCAGTACTTC.

This clonotype was detected ten times or more. The chain joins TRBV20-1 to TRBJ1-5, with D uncertain. Germline CDR1 is DFQATT and CDR2 is SNEGSKA (reference sequence). The CDR3 contains 12 residues. The V end lost 5 bases, the J end lost 3 bases, and 8 bases lay between the germline ends. The CDR3 loop reads CSARSPNQPQHF. CDR3 sequence (DNA): TGCAGTGCTCGCAGCCCCAATCAGCCCCAGCATTTT.

This clonotype was seen ten or more times. V is TRBV6-2 or TRBV6-3 and J is TRBJ2-3; 10 positions match TRBD1. This CDR3 is built from 16 residues. V lost 4 bases and J lost 0; bases outside the gene matches: 4. Germline V gives CDR1 MNHEY, CDR2 SVGEGT. The CDR3, as DNA: TGTGCCAGCAGTTGGGACAGGGGTCTTAGCACAGATACGCAGTATTTT. Amino acid sequence: CASSWDRGLSTDTQYF.

This clonotype was observed at least ten times. The chain carries TRBV7-3 and TRBJ2-5; no firm D call. The germline V gene has CDR1 SGHTA and CDR2 FQGTGA. The CDR3 is 13 amino acids. Trimming pared 0 bases from V and 4 bases from J, leaving 6 bases between. The CDR3 loop reads CASSLTSRETQYF. In DNA form, the CDR3 reads TGTGCCAGCAGCTTAACGAGTAGAGAGACCCAGTACTTC.

Ten or more counts support this clonotype. The genes are TRBV6-5 and TRBJ2-1; a weak D match, TRBD2 (5 bases). Germline V lookup: CDR1 MNHEY, CDR2 SVGAGI. The CDR3 runs 14 residues. V was clipped by 4 bases and J by 8 bases, with 15 bases between them. CDR3 in amino acids: CASSFRTSWDEQFF. The CDR3 DNA reads as TGTGCCAGCAGTTTTCGTACTAGTTGGGATGAGCAGTTCTTC.

This clonotype was picked up many times. This chain links TRBV10-3 with TRBJ2-2, with D tentatively TRBD2 (6 bases). Germline CDR1 ENHRY, CDR2 SYGVKD. The CDR3 is 16 residues long. Trimming left V 6 bases short and J 4 bases short, with 18 bases between. The CDR3 nucleotides read TGTGCCATCAGGGGAAACCGGGACTTATCCACCGGGGAGCTGTTTTTT. It yields the protein CAIRGNRDLSTGELFF.

The chain employs TRBV18 and TRBJ1-6; D possibly corresponds to TRBD1 (5 bases). Germline CDR1 and CDR2: KGHSH and LQKENI. The CDR3 totals 14 residues. Between the trimmed V and J ends, which lost 3 bases and 5 bases, there was a span of 8 bases. The CDR3 region has the DNA TGTGCCAGCTCACCTGAGACAGATAATTCACCCCTCCACTTT. It translates to CASSPETDNSPLHF.

This clonotype was seen a few times. The rearrangement joins TRBV6-2 or TRBV6-3 to TRBJ1-5, with D maybe TRBD1 (6 bases). The CDR3 sequence is 15 residues long. Looked up from germline, CDR1 is MNHEY and CDR2 is SVGEGT. The ends were cut back, 2 bases at V and 2 bases at J, with 10 bases in the middle. CDR3 residues: CASSYAGDGNQPQHF. CDR3 nucleotide sequence: TGTGCCAGCAGTTACGCAGGGGATGGCAATCAGCCCCAGCATTTT.

The chain employs TRBV7-9 and TRBJ2-1; TRBD2 aligns across 10 bases. Germline lookup yields CDR1 SEHNR and CDR2 FQNEAQ (reference sequence). There are 17 residues in the CDR3. With 2 bases clipped from V and 8 bases from J, the junction kept 12 bases outside the gene matches. CDR3 DNA sequence: TGTGCCAGCAGCTTAAGGGGAGATAGCGGGAGGTCGGATGAGCAGTTCTTC. Translated, it gives CASSLRGDSGRSDEQFF.

This clonotype was counted ten times or more. The chain has TRBV20-1 and TRBJ2-7, with D perhaps TRBD1 or TRBD2 (5 bases each). Germline V gives CDR1 DFQATT, CDR2 SNEGSKA (reference sequence). Trimming cost V 3 bases and J 3 bases, with 18 bases left between them. This CDR3 spans 15 amino acids. The CDR3 loop is CSARGPFSLGYEQYF. The CDR3 region has the DNA TGCAGTGCTAGGGGACCCTTTTCCTTAGGCTACGAGCAGTACTTC.

This clonotype was detected many times. V gene TRBV30 combines with J gene TRBJ1-5; TRBD1 agrees at 8 bases. Germline trimming cut 1 base from V and 3 bases from J; bases unmatched to any gene: 5. Germline values: CDR1 GTSNPN, CDR2 SVGIG (reference sequence). The CDR3 is made up of 15 amino acids. The CDR3 protein is CAWSAGTGVNQPQHF. CDR3 DNA sequence: TGTGCCTGGAGTGCCGGGACAGGCGTCAATCAGCCCCAGCATTTT.

This clonotype appeared a few times. This chain links TRBV14 with TRBJ2-1; 11 bases fit TRBD2. Germline V gene lookup returns CDR1 SGHDN and CDR2 FVKESK. V was pared by 0 bases and J by 2 bases, with 0 bases of the junction left unmatched. The CDR3 sequence is 16 residues long. Written as DNA, the CDR3 is TGTGCCAGCAGCCAAGAGGGACTAGCGGCCTACAATGAGCAGTTCTTC. Residues: CASSQEGLAAYNEQFF.

The table lists this clonotype with many counts. The chain joins TRBV29-1 to TRBJ2-2; 7 bases align to TRBD1. The J segment lost 2 bases and the V segment lost 8 bases, leaving 5 bases of the junction unmatched. Germline V gives CDR1 SQVTM, CDR2 ANQGSEA. The CDR3 is 13 amino acids. CDR3 nucleotides: TGCAGCTTCGGGACAGCCAACACCGGGGAGCTGTTTTTT. It translates to CSFGTANTGELFF.

This clonotype was observed at least ten times. The chain has TRBV11-1 and TRBJ2-1; D not resolved. The V gene's germline CDR1 is SGHAT and CDR2 FQDESV (reference sequence). V gave up 5 bases and J gave up 4 bases, with 9 bases separating them. CDR3 length equals 13 residues. The CDR3 DNA is TGTGCCAGCAGCCCGGCACATTACAATGAGCAGTTCTTC. Encoded protein: CASSPAHYNEQFF. The full variable domain, in which reference TRBV11-1 and TRBJ2-1 provide the parts outside the CDR3, is EAEVAQSPRYKITEKSQAVAFWCDPISGHATLYWYRQILGQGPELLVQFQDESVVDDSQLPKDRFSAERLKGVDSTLKIQPAELGDSAMYLCASSPAHYNEQFFGPGTRLTVL.

In this sample, this clonotype turned up many times. This chain joins TRBV6-1 and TRBJ2-6; TRBD2 aligns across 7 bases. Germline V lookup: CDR1 MNHNS, CDR2 SASEGT. The CDR3 has 15 amino acids. Losses at the gene ends were 5 bases for V and 4 bases for J; bases not matched to a gene: 5. DNA for the CDR3: TGTGCCAGCAGTAGAGCGGGGAGGGGGGCCAACGTCCTGACTTTC. The encoded protein is CASSRAGRGANVLTF.

This clonotype was counted many times. V usage is TRBV19 and J usage is TRBJ2-1, with D tentatively TRBD2 (7 bases). This CDR3 spans 12 amino acids. V gave up 5 bases and J gave up 11 bases, with 13 bases separating them. Looked up from germline, CDR1 is LNHDA and CDR2 is SQIVND (reference sequence). CDR3 sequence: CASSGQGTKQFF. The CDR3 DNA reads TGTGCCAGTAGTGGCCAGGGGACTAAGCAGTTCTTC.

This CDR3 is CASSTTIAGNTIYF. Here the CDR3 DNA reads TGTGCCAGTAGTACCACTATCGCTGGAAACACCATATATTTT. The chain is built from TRBV19 and TRBJ1-3; D remains ambiguous. Per the germline V gene, CDR1 is LNHDA and CDR2 is SQIVND (reference sequence). The germline V and J ends were trimmed by 4 bases and 2 bases, with 9 bases remaining between them. The CDR3 consists of 14 residues.

This clonotype turned up a few times. The CDR3: CSARGGEGSYEQYF. In DNA form, the CDR3 reads TGCAGTGCTCGCGGGGGTGAGGGGTCCTACGAGCAGTACTTC. The chain has TRBV20-1 and TRBJ2-7; TRBD2 matches at 7 bases. The V gene end was trimmed by 5 bases and the J gene end by 1 base; junction bases not matched to a gene: 8. CDR3 length: 14 residues. CDR1 is DFQATT and CDR2 is SNEGSKA in the germline V gene (reference sequence).

This clonotype was seen repeatedly, ten times or more. The chain joins TRBV18 to TRBJ1-6; tentatively, D is TRBD1 (6 bases). The germline CDR1 and CDR2 sequences are KGHSH and LQKENI. The CDR3 is 13 residues long. Trimming cost V 5 bases and J 8 bases, with 10 bases left between them. The CDR3 bases are TGTGCCAGCTCAGCAAGACAGGATTCACCCCTCCACTTT. The encoded protein is CASSARQDSPLHF.

The rearrangement links TRBV9 to TRBJ2-1; D not certain. V was shortened by 3 bases and J by 5 bases, with 6 bases between the two germline ends. The CDR3 length is 12 residues. Germline loops: CDR1 SGDLS, CDR2 YYNGEE. The CDR3 region is CASSALHNEQFF. The DNA of the CDR3 is TGTGCCAGCAGCGCTCTCCACAATGAGCAGTTCTTC.

In this sample, this clonotype turned up many times. This rearrangement joins TRBV7-2 to TRBJ2-7; maybe TRBD2 (6 bases). Germline V gene data show CDR1 as SGHTA and CDR2 as FQGNSA. V gave up 6 bases and J gave up 5 bases, with 17 bases separating them. The CDR3 is 14 amino acids. The CDR3 DNA reads TGTGCCAGCAGTTCCCTTGGACTATCCGACGAGCAGTACTTC. This encodes CASSSLGLSDEQYF.